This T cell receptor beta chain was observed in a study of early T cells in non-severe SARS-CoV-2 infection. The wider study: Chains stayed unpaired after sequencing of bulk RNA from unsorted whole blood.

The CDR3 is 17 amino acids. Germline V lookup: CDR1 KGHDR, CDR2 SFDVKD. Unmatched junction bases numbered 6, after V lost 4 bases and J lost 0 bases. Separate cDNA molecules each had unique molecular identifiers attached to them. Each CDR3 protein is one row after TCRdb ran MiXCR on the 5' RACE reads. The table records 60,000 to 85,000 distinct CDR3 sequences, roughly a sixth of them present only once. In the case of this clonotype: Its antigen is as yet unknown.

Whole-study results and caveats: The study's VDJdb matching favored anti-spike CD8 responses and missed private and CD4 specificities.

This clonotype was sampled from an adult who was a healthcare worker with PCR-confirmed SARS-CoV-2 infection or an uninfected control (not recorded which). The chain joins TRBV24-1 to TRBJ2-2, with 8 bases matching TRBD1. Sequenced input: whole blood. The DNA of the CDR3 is TGTGCCACCAGTGACCTAGGGACAGGCGCGAACACCGGGGAGCTGTTTTTT. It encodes CATSDLGTGANTGELFF.